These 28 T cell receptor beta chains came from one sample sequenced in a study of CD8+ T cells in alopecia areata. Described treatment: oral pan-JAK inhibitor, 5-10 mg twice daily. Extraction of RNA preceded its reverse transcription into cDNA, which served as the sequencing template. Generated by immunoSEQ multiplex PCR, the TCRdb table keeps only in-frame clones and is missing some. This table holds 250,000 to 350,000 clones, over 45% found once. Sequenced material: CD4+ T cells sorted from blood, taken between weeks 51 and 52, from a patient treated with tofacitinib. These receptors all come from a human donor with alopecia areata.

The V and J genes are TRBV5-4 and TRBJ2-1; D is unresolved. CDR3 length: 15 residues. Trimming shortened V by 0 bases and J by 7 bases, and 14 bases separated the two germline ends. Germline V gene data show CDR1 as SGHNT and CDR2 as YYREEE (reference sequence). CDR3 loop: CASSLEQGRKNEQFF. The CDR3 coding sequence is TGTGCCAGCAGCTTGGAACAAGGACGGAAAAATGAGCAGTTCTTC.

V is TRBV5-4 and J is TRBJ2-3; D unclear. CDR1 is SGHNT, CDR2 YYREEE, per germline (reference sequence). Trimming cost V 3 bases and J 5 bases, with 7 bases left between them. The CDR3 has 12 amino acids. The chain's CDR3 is CASSSVGDTQYF. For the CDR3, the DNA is TGTGCCAGCAGCTCTGTTGGAGATACGCAGTATTTT. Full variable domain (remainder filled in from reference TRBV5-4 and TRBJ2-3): ETGVTQSPTHLIKTRGQQVTLRCSSQSGHNTVSWYQQALGQGPQFIFQYYREEENGRGNFPPRFSGLQFPNYSSELNVNALELDDSALYLCASSSVGDTQYFGPGTRLTVL.

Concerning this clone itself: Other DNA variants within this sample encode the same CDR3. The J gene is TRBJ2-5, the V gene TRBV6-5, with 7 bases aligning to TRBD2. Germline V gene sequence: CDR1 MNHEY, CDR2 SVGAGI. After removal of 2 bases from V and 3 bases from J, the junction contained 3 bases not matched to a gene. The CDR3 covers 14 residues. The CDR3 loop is CASSYGLAEETQYF. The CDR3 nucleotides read TGTGCCAGCAGTTACGGTCTAGCGGAAGAGACCCAGTACTTC.

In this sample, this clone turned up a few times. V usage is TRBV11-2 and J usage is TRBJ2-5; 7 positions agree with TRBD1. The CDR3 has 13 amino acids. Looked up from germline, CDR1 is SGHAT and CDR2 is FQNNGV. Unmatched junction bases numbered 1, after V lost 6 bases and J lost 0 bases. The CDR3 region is CASSDRDQETQYF. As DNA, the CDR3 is TGTGCCAGCAGTGACAGGGACCAAGAGACCCAGTACTTC.

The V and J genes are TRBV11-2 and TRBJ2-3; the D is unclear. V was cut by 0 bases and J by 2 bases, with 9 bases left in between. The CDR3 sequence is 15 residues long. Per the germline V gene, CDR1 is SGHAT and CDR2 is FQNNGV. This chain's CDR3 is CASSLEWQLTDTQYF. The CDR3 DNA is TGTGCCAGCAGCTTAGAATGGCAGCTCACAGATACGCAGTATTTT.

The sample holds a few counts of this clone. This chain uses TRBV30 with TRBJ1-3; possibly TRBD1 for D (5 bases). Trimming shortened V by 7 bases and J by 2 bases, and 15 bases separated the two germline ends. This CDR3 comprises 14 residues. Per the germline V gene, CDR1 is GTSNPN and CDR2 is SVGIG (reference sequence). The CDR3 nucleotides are TGTGCCTCTGGGGACGGAGGGACTGGAAACACCATATATTTT. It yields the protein CASGDGGTGNTIYF.

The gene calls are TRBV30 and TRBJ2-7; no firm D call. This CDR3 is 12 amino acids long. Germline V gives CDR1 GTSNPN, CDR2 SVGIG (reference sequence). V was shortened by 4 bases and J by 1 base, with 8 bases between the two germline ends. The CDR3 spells CAWNTQSYEQYF. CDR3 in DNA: TGTGCCTGGAATACGCAGTCCTACGAGCAGTACTTC. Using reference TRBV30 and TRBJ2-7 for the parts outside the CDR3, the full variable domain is SQTIHQWPATLVQPVGSPLSLECTVEGTSNPNLYWYRQAAGRGLQLLFYSVGIGQISSEVPQNLSASRPQDRQFILSSKKLLLSDSGFYLCAWNTQSYEQYFGPGTRLTVT.

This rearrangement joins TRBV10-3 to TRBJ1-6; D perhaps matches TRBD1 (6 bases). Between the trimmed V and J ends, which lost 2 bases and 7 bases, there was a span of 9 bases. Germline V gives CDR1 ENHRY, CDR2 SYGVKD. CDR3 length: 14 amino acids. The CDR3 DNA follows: TGTGCCATCAGTGAGGGCAGGGGCAATTCACCCCTCCACTTT. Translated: CAISEGRGNSPLHF.

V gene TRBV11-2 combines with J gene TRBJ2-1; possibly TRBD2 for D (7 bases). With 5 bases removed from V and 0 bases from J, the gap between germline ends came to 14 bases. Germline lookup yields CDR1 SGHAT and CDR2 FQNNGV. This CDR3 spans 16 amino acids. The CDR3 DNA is TGTGCCAGCAGCCCTATCCGGGGGGCCTCCTACAATGAGCAGTTCTTC. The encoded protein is CASSPIRGASYNEQFF. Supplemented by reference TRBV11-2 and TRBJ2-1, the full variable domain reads EAGVAQSPRYKIIEKRQSVAFWCNPISGHATLYWYQQILGQGPKLLIQFQNNGVVDDSQLPKDRFSAERLKGVDSTLKIQPAKLEDSAVYLCASSPIRGASYNEQFFGPGTRLTVL.

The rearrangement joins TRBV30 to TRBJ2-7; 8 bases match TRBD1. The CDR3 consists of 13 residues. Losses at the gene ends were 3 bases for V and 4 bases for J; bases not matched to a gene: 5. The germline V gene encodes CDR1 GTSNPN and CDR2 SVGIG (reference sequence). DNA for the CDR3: TGTGCCTGGAGGGGGACAGGAAATTACGAGCAGTACTTC. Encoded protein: CAWRGTGNYEQYF.

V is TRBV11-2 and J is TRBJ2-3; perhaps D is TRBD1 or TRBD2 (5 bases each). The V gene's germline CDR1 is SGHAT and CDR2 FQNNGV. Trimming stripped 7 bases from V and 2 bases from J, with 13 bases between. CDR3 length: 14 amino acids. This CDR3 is CASKPGPHTDTQYF. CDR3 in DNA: TGTGCCAGCAAGCCGGGACCGCACACAGATACGCAGTATTTT.

The CDR3 DNA sequence: TGTGCCTGGAGCGGTCGCGGCGAAGCTTTCTTT. Translating it yields CAWSGRGEAFF. This chain connects TRBV30 to TRBJ1-1, with D hard to call. V was cut by 3 bases and J by 8 bases, with 10 bases left in between. Germline CDR1 is GTSNPN and CDR2 is SVGIG (reference sequence). The CDR3 loop spans 11 amino acids. Combining the CDR3 with reference TRBV30 and TRBJ1-1 gives the whole variable domain SQTIHQWPATLVQPVGSPLSLECTVEGTSNPNLYWYRQAAGRGLQLLFYSVGIGQISSEVPQNLSASRPQDRQFILSSKKLLLSDSGFYLCAWSGRGEAFFGQGTRLTVV.

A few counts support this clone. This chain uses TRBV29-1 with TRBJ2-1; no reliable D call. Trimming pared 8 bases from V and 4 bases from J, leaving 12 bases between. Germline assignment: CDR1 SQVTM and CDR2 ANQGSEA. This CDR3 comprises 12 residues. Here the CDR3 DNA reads TGCAGCATTGGTTCCCTGTACAATGAGCAGTTCTTC. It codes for CSIGSLYNEQFF.

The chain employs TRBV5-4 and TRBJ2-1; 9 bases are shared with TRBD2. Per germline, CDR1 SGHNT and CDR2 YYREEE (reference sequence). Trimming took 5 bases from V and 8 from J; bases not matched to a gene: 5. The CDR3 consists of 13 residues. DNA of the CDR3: TGTGCCAGCAGGCTAGCGGGGCGGGATGAGCAGTTCTTC. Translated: CASRLAGRDEQFF.

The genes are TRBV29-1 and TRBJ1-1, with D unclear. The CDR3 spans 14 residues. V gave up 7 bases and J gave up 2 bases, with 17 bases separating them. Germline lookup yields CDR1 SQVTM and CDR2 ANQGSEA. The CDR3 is CSANGRIQNTEAFF. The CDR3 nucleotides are TGCAGCGCCAATGGGCGGATACAAAACACTGAAGCTTTCTTT.

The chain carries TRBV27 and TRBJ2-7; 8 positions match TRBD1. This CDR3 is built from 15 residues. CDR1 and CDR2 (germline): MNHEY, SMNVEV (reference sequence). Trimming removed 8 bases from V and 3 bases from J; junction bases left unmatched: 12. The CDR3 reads CASRLGQGNYYEQYF. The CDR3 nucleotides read TGTGCCAGCCGGTTAGGACAGGGTAATTACTACGAGCAGTACTTC.

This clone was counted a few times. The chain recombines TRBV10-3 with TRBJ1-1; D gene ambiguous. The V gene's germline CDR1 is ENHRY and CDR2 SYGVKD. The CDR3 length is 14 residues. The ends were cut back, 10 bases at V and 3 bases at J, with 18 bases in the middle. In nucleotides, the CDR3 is TGTGCCACCTCGCCGTGGACGGCAGACACTGAAGCTTTCTTT. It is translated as CATSPWTADTEAFF.

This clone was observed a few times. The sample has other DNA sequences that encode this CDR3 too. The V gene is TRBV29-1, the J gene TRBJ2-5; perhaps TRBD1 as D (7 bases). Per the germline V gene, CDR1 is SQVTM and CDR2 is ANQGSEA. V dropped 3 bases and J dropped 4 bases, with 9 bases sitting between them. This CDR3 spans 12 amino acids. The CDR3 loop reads CSVEQGGETQYF. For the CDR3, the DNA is TGCAGCGTTGAGCAGGGGGGAGAGACCCAGTACTTC.

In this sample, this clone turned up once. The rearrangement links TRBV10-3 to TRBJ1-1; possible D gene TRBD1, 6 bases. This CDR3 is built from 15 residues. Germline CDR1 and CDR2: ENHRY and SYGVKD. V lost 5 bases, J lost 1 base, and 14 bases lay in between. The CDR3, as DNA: TGTGCCATCAGTTACCGACCGGGACAGAACACTGAAGCTTTCTTT. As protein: CAISYRPGQNTEAFF.

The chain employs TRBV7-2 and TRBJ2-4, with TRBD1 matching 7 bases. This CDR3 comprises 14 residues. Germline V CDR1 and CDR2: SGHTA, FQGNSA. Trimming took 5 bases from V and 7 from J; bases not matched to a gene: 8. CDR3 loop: CASSKAGGWNIQYF. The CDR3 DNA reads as TGTGCCAGCAGCAAGGCAGGGGGTTGGAACATTCAGTACTTC.

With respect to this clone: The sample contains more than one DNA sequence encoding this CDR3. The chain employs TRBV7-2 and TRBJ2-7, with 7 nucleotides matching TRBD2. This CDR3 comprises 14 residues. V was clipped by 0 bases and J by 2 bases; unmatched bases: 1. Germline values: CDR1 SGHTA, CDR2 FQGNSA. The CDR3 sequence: CASSLAGTTYEQYF. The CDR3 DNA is TGTGCCAGCAGCTTAGCTGGGACTACCTACGAGCAGTACTTC. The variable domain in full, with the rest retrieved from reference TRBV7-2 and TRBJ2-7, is GAGVSQSPSNKVTEKGKDVELRCDPISGHTALYWYRQSLGQGLEFLIYFQGNSAPDKSGLPSDRFSAERTGGSVSTLTIQRTQQEDSAVYLCASSLAGTTYEQYFGPGTRLTVT.

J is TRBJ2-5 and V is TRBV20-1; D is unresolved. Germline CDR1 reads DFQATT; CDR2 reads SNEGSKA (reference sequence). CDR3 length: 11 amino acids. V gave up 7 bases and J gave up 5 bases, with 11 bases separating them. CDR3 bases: TGCAGTGGTTTCGCTGGGGAGACCCAGTACTTC. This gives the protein CSGFAGETQYF.

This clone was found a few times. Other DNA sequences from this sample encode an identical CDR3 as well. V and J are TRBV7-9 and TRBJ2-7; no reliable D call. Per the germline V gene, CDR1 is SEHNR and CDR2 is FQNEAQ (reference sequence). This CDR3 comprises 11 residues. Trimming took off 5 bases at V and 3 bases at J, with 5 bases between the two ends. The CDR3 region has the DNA TGTGCCAGCAGCCCCGGCTACGAGCAGTACTTC. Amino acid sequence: CASSPGYEQYF. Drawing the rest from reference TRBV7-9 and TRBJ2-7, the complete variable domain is DTGVSQNPRHKITKRGQNVTFRCDPISEHNRLYWYRQTLGQGPEFLTYFQNEAQLEKSRLLSDRFSAERPKGSFSTLEIQRTEQGDSAMYLCASSPGYEQYFGPGTRLTVT.

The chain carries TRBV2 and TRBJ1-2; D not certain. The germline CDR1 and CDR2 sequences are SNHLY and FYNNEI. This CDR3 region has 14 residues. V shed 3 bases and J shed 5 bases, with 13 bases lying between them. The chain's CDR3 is CASSEVTRRYGYTF. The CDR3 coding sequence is TGTGCCAGCAGTGAGGTGACCCGGCGGTATGGCTACACCTTC.

The CDR3 protein is CASSTRTVSYNSPLHF. DNA of the CDR3: TGTGCCAGCAGCACCCGGACAGTCTCCTATAATTCACCCCTCCACTTT. The chain is built from TRBV7-2 and TRBJ1-6, with D tentatively TRBD1 (6 bases). Germline values: CDR1 SGHTA, CDR2 FQGNSA. There are 16 residues in the CDR3. The V and J ends lost 5 bases and 0 bases respectively, with 11 bases between them.

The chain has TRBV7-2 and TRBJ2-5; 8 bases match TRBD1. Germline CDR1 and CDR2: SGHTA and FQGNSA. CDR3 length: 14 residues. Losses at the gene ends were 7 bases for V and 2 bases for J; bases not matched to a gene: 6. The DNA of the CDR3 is TGTGCCAGCACTTGGACAGGGCCGCAAGAGACCCAGTACTTC. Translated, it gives CASTWTGPQETQYF.

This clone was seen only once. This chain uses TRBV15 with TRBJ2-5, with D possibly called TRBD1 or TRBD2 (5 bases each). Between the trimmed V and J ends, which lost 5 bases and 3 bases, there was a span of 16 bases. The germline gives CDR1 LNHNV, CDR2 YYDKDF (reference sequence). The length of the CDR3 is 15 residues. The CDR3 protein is CATSGGGLGKETQYF. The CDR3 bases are TGTGCCACCAGCGGTGGGGGTCTTGGGAAAGAGACCCAGTACTTC.

CDR3 sequence: CASSLMGTDTQYF. The CDR3 DNA reads TGTGCCAGCAGCTTAATGGGCACAGATACGCAGTATTTT. V usage is TRBV7-2 and J usage is TRBJ2-3; D remains ambiguous. Trimming removed 2 bases at V and 1 base at J, with 4 bases between. This CDR3 region has 13 residues. In germline, CDR1 is SGHTA, CDR2 FQGNSA.